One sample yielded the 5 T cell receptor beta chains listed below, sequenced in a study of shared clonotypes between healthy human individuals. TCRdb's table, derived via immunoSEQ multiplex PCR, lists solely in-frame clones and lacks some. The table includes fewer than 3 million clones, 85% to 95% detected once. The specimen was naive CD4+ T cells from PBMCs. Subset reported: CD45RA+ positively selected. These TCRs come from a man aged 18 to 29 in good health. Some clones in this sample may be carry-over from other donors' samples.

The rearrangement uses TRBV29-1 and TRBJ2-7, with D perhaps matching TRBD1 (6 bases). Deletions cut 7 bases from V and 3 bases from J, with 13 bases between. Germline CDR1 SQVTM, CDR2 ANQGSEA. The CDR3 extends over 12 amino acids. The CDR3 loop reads CSAGDTLYEQYF. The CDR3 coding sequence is TGCAGCGCTGGGGACACCCTCTACGAGCAGTACTTC.

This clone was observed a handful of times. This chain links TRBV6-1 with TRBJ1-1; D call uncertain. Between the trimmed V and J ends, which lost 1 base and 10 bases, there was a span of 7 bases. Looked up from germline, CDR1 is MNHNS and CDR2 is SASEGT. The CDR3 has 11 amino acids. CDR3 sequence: CASSEVIGAFF. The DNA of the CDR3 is TGTGCCAGCAGTGAAGTTATTGGAGCTTTCTTT.

The CDR3 reads CAISPTLASGTLTGEQYF. The CDR3, as DNA: TGTGCCATCAGCCCCACCCTGGCTAGCGGGACCCTTACGGGGGAGCAGTACTTC. The chain couples TRBV10-3 to TRBJ2-7, with 9 nucleotides matching TRBD2. V was clipped by 6 bases and J by 7 bases; unmatched bases: 22. Germline CDR1 reads ENHRY; CDR2 reads SYGVKD. This CDR3 is 18 amino acids long.

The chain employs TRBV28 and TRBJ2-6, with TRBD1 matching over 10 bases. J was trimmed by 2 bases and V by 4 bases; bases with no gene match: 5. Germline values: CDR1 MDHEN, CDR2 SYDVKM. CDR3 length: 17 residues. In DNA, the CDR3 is TGTGCCAGCAGTTCCTCAGGACAGGGGGCTGGGGCCAACGTCCTGACTTTC. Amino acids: CASSSSGQGAGANVLTF.

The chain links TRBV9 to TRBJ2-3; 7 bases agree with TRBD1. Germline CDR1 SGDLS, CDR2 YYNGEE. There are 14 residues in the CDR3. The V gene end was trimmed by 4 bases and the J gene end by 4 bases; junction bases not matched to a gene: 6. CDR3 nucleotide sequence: TGTGCCAGCAGCAAAAGACAGGGAGCAGATACGCAGTATTTT. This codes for CASSKRQGADTQYF.